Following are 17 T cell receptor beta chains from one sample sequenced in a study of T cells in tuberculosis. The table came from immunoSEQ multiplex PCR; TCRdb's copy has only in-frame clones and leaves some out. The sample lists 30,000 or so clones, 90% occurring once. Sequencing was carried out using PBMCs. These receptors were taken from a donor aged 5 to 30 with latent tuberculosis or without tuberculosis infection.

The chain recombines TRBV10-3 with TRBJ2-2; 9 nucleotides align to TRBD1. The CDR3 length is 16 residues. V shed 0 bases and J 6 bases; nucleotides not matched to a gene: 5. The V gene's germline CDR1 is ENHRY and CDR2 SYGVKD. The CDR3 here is CAISESRTGAAGELFF. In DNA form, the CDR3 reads TGTGCCATCAGTGAGTCTAGGACAGGGGCCGCCGGGGAGCTGTTTTTT.

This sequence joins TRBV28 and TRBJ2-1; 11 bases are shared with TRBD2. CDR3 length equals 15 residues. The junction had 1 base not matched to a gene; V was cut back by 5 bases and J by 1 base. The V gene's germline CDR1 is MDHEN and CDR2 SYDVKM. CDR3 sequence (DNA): TGTGCCAGCAGTGGGACTAGCGGTTCCTACAATGAGCAGTTCTTC. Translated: CASSGTSGSYNEQFF. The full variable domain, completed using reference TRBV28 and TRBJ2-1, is DVKVTQSSRYLVKRTGEKVFLECVQDMDHENMFWYRQDPGLGLRLIYFSYDVKMKEKGDIPEGYSVSREKKERFSLILESASTNQTSMYLCASSGTSGSYNEQFFGPGTRLTVL.

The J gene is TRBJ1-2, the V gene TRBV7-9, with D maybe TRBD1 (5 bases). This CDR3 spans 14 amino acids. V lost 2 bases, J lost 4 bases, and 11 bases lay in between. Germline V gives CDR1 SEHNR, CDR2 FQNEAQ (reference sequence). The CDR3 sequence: CASSLTQGGYGYTF. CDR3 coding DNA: TGTGCCAGCAGCTTAACCCAGGGAGGCTATGGCTACACCTTC.

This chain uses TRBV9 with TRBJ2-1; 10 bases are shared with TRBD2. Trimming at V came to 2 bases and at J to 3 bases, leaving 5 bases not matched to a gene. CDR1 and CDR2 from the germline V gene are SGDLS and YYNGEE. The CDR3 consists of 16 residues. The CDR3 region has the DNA TGTGCCAGCAGCGTCTCAGCGGGGGGGTTCTACAATGAGCAGTTCTTC. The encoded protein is CASSVSAGGFYNEQFF.

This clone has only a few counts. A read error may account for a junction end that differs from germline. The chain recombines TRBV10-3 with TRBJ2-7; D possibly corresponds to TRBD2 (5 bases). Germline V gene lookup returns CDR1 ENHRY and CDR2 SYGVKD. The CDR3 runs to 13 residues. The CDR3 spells CAISEWSGNEQYF. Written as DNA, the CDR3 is TGTGCCATCAGTGAGTGGTCGGGGAACGAACAGTACTTC.

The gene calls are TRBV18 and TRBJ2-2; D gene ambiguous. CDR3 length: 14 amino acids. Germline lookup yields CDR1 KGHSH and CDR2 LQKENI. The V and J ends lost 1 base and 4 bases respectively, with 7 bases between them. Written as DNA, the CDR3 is TGTGCCAGCTCACCACAACCGGTCACCGGGGAGCTGTTTTTT. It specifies CASSPQPVTGELFF.

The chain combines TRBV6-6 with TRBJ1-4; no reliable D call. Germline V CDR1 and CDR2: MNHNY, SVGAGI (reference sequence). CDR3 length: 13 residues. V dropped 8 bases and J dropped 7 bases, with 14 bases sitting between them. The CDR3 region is CASLAGEGEKLFF. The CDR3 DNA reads TGTGCCAGCCTGGCGGGTGAGGGTGAAAAACTGTTTTTT.

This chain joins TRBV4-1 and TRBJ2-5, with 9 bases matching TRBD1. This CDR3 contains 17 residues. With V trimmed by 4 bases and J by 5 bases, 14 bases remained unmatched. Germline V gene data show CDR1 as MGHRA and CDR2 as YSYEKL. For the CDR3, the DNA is TGCGCCAGCAGCCGTTTTTCCGGGACAGGGTTTGTCGAGACCCAGTACTTC. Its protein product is CASSRFSGTGFVETQYF.

The CDR3 bases are TGTGCCAGCAGCTCCGGTCGGACAGCATCCTACGAGCAGTACTTC. This gives the protein CASSSGRTASYEQYF. This chain links TRBV7-2 with TRBJ2-7; D might be TRBD1 (6 bases). This CDR3 comprises 15 residues. CDR1 and CDR2 (germline): SGHTA, FQGNSA. Trimming shortened V by 4 bases and J by 1 base, and 14 bases separated the two germline ends.

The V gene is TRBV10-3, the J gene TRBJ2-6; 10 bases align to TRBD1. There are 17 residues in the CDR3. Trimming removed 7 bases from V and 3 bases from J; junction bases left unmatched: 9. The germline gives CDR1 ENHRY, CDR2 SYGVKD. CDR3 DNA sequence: TGTGCCATCAAGCGACAGGGGGCAATTCTTGGGGCCAACGTCCTGACTTTC. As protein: CAIKRQGAILGANVLTF.

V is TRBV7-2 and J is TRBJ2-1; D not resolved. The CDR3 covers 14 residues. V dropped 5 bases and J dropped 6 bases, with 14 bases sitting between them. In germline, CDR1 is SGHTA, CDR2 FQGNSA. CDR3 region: CASSPVSLVNEQFF. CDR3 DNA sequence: TGTGCCAGCAGCCCAGTATCCCTAGTCAATGAGCAGTTCTTC.

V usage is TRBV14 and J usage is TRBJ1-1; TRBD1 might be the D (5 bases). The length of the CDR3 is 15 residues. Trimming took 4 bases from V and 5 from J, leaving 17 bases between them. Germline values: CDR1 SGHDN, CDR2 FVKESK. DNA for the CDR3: TGTGCCAGCAGCCTCTACGTGGGGCGTTGGACTGAAGCTTTCTTT. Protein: CASSLYVGRWTEAFF.

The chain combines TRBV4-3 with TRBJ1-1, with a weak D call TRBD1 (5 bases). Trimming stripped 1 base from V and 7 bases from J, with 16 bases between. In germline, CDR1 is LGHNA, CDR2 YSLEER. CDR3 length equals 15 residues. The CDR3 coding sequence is TGCGCCAGCAGCCAAGGGGAGGGAGGGGCACTTGAAGCTTTCTTT. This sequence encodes CASSQGEGGALEAFF.

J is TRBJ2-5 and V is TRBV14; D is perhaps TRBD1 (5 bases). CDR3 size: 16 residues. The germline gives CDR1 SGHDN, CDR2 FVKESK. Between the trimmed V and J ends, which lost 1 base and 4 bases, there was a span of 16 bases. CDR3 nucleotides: TGTGCCAGCAGCCAAGCGAGGACACCCTTTGGAGAGACCCAGTACTTC. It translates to CASSQARTPFGETQYF.

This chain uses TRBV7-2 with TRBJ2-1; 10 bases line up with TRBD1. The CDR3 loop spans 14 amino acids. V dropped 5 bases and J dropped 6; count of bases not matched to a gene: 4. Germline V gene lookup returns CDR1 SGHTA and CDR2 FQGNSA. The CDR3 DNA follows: TGTGCCAGCAGCACCGGGACAGGGGCCAATGAGCAGTTCTTC. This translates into CASSTGTGANEQFF.

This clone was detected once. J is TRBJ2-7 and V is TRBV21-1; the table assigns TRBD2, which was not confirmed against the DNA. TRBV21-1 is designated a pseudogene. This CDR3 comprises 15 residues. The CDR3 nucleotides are TGTGCCAGCAGCAAAGTAGCGGGGGCCCATTACGAGCAGTACTTC. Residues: CASSKVAGAHYEQYF.

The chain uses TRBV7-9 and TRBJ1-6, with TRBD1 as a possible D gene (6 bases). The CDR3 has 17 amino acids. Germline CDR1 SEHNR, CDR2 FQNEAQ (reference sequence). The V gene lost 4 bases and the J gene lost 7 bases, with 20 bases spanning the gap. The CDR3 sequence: CASSSGYRQAANSPLHF. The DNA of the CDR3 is TGTGCCAGCAGCTCCGGCTATCGACAGGCCGCAAATTCACCCCTCCACTTT.